This T cell receptor beta chain was obtained from a study of blood T cell repertoires in COVID-19. Study-wide context: Acute and convalescent COVID-19 samples came from the United States, Italy and Spain. Sample material is recorded as cDNA or gDNA derived from T cells, B-cell-depleted T cells, or PBMCs.

A single count supports this clone. Only in-frame clones appear in the TCRdb table, and some are missing; sequencing was by immunoSEQ multiplex PCR. The sample carries hundreds of thousands of clones, over 80% recorded once. Germline V gene lookup returns CDR1 SGDLS and CDR2 YYNGEE. The CDR3 has 16 amino acids. The J segment lost 6 bases and the V segment lost 2 bases, leaving 5 bases of the junction unmatched. The sequence came from a woman in her fifties or sixties with active or convalescent COVID-19. Sequencing was carried out using peripheral blood. The chain uses TRBV9 and TRBJ2-1, with TRBD2 matching over 13 bases. CDR3 sequence reads: CASSVRTSGSPNEQFF. Here the CDR3 DNA reads TGTGCCAGCAGCGTCCGGACTAGCGGGAGCCCCAATGAGCAGTTCTTC.